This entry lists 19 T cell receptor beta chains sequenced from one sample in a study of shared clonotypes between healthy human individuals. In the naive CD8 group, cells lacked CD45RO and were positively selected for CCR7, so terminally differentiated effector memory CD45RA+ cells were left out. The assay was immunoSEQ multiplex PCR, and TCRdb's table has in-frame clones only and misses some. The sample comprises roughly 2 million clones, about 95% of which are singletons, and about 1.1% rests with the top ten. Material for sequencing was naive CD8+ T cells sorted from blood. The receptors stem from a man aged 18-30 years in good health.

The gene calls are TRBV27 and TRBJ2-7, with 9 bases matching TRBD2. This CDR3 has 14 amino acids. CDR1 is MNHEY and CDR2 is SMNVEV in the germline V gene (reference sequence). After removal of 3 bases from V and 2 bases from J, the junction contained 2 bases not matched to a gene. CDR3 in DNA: TGTGCCAGCAGTTTTGGCGGGAGGGCCTACGAGCAGTACTTC. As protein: CASSFGGRAYEQYF.

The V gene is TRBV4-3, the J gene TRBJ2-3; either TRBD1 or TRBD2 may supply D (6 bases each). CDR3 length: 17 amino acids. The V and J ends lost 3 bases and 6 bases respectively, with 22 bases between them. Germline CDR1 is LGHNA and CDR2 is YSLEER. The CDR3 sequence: CASSHRSVGAEGDTQYF. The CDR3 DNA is TGCGCCAGCAGCCACCGCTCCGTGGGGGCGGAGGGGGATACGCAGTATTTT.

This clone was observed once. The CDR3 loop reads CASSTEGWTGGDYGYTF. CDR3 DNA: TGTGCCAGCTCAACTGAGGGTTGGACAGGGGGCGACTATGGCTACACCTTC. The chain combines TRBV5-7 with TRBJ1-2, with 11 positions matching TRBD1. TRBV5-7 is an ORF, with its function uncertain. The trim removed 7 bases at V and 3 bases at J, leaving 14 bases unmatched. CDR3 length equals 17 residues.

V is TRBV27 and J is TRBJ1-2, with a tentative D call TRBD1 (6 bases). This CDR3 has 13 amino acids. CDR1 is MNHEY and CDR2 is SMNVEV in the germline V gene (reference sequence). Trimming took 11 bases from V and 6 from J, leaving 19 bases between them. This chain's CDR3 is CAVRGLGGNGYTF. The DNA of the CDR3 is TGTGCCGTTCGGGGGCTGGGAGGGAATGGCTACACCTTC.

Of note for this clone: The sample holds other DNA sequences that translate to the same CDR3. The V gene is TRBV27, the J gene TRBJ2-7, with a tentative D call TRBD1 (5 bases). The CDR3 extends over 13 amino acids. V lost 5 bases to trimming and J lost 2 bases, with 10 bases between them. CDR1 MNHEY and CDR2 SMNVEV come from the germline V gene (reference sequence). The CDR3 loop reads CASSVGLAYEQYF. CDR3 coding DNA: TGTGCCAGCAGTGTGGGGCTAGCCTACGAGCAGTACTTC.

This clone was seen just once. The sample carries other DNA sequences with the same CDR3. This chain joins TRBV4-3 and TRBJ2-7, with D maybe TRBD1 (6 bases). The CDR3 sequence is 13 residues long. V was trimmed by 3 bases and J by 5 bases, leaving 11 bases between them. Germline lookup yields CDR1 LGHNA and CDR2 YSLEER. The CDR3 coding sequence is TGCGCCAGCAGCCAGGGGGCGGGTGACGAGCAGTACTTC. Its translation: CASSQGAGDEQYF.

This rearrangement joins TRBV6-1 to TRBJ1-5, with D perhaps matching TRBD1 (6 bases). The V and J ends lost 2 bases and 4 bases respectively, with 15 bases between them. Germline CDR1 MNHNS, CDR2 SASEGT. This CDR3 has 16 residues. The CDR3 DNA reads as TGTGCCAGCAGTGAACCGTCAGGGGCCGGTAATCAGCCCCAGCATTTT. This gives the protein CASSEPSGAGNQPQHF.

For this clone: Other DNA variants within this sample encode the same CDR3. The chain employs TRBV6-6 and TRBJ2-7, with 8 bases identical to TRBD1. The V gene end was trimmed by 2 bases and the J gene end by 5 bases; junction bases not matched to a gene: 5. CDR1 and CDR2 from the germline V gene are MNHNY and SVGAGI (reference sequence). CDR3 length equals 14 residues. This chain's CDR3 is CASSYAGQGHEQYF. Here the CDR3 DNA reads TGTGCCAGCAGTTACGCCGGACAGGGCCACGAGCAGTACTTC.

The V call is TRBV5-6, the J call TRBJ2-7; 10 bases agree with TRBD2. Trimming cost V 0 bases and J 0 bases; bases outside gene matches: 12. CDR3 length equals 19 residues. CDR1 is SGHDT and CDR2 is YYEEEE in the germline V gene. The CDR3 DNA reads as TGTGCCAGCAGCTTGGCCCTGGCTAGCGGGGGCACGAGCTCCTACGAGCAGTACTTC. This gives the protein CASSLALASGGTSSYEQYF. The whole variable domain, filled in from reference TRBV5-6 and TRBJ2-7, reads DAGVTQSPTHLIKTRGQQVTLRCSPKSGHDTVSWYQQALGQGPQFIFQYYEEEERQRGNFPDRFSGHQFPNYSSELNVNALLLGDSALYLCASSLALASGGTSSYEQYFGPGTRLTVT.

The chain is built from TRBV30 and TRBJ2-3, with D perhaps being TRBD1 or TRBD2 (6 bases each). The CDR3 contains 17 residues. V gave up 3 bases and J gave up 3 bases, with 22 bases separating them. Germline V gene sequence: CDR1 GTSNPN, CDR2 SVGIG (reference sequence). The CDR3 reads CAWRGITGRGVTDTQYF. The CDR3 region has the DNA TGTGCCTGGAGGGGGATCACAGGGCGGGGTGTGACAGATACGCAGTATTTT.

CDR3 protein: CASSLSTGSVHEQYF. Written as DNA, the CDR3 is TGTGCCAGCAGTTTATCGACGGGTAGCGTCCACGAGCAGTACTTC. The rearrangement uses TRBV27 and TRBJ2-7; maybe TRBD2 (5 bases). CDR1 is MNHEY, CDR2 SMNVEV, per germline (reference sequence). The CDR3 runs 15 residues. Trimming removed 0 bases at V and 5 bases at J, with 14 bases between.

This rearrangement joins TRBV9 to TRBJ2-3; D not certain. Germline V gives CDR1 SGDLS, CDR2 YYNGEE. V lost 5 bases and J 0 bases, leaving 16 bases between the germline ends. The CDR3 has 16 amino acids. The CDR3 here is CASSDAITTSTDTQYF. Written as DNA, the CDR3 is TGTGCCAGCAGTGATGCTATTACCACAAGCACAGATACGCAGTATTTT.

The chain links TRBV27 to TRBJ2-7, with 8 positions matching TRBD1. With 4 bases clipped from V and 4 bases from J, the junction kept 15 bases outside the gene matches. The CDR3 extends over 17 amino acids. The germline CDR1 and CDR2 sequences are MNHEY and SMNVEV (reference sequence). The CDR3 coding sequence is TGTGCCAGCAGTTACGTGCTCGGCCAGGGGGCGATTTACGAGCAGTACTTC. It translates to CASSYVLGQGAIYEQYF.

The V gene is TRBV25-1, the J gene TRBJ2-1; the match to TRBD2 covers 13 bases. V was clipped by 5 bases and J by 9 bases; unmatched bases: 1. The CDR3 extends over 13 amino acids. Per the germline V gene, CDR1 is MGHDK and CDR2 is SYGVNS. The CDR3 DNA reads TGTGCCAGCAGTTGGACTAGCGGGGGTGAGCAGTTCTTC. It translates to CASSWTSGGEQFF.

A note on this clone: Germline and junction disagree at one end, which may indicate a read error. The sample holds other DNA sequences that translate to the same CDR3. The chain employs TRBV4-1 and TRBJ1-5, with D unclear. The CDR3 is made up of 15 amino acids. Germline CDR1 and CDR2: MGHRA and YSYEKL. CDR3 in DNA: TGCGCCAGCAGCCAAGATGTAGAAGGATTTCAGCCCCAGCACTTT. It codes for CASSQDVEGFQPQHF.

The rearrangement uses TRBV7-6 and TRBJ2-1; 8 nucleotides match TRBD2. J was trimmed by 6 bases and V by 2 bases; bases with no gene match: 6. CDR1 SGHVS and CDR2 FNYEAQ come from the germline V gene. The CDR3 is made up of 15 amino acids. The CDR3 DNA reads TGTGCCAGCAGCTTACTAGCGGGTGAGGGCAATGAGCAGTTCTTC. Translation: CASSLLAGEGNEQFF.

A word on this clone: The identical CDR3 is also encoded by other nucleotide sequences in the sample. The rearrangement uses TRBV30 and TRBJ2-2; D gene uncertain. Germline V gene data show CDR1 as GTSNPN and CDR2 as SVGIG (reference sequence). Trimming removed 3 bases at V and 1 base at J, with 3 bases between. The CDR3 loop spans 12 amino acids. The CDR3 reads CAWSQNTGELFF. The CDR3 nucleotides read TGTGCCTGGAGCCAGAACACCGGGGAGCTGTTTTTT.

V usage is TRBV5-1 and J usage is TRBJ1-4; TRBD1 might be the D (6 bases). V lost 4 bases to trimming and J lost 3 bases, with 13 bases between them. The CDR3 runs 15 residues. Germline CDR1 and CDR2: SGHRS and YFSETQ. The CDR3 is CASSPRGAANEKLFF. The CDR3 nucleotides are TGCGCCAGCAGCCCGAGGGGGGCGGCTAATGAAAAACTGTTTTTT.

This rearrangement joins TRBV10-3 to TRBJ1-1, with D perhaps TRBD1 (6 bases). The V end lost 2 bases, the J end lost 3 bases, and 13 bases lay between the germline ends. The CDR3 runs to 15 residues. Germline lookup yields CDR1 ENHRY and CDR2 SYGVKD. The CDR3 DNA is TGTGCCATCAGTGAGCCAGGGGTAGCGGACACTGAAGCTTTCTTT. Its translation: CAISEPGVADTEAFF.